What follows describes a single T cell receptor (beta chain). The repertoire was sequenced with immunoSEQ multiplex PCR; TCRdb's copy has only in-frame clones and lacks some. The sample shows around 140,000 clones, around 80% of them seen only once. This sample was included in a study of blood T cell repertoires in COVID-19. Study overall: Samples came from the United States, Italy and Spain, spanning acute and convalescent COVID-19.

J was trimmed by 6 bases and V by 7 bases; bases with no gene match: 11. The germline gives CDR1 SNHLY, CDR2 FYNNEI. The length of the CDR3 is 14 residues. The chain carries TRBV2 and TRBJ1-2, with 7 bases fitting TRBD1. Specimen: peripheral blood. The clonotype originates from a man between 65 and 85 years old who had recovered from COVID-19. DNA of the CDR3: TGTGCCAGCACCGAGGGACAGTCTGGGCATGGCTACACCTTC. Protein: CASTEGQSGHGYTF.